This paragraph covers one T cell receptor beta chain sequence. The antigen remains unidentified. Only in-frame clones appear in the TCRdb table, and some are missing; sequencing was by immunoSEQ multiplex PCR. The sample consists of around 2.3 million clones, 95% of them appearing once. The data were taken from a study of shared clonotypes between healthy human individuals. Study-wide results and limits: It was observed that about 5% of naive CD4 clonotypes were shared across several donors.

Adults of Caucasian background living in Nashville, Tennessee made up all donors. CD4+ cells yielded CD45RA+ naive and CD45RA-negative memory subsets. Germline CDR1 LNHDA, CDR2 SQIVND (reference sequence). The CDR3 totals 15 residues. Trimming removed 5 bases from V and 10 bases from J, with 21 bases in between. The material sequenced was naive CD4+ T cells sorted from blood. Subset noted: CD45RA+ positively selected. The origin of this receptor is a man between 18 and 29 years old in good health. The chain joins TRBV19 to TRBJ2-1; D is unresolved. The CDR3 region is CASSPWTASLGEQFF. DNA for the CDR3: TGTGCCAGTAGTCCCTGGACCGCGTCGTTAGGGGAGCAGTTCTTC.